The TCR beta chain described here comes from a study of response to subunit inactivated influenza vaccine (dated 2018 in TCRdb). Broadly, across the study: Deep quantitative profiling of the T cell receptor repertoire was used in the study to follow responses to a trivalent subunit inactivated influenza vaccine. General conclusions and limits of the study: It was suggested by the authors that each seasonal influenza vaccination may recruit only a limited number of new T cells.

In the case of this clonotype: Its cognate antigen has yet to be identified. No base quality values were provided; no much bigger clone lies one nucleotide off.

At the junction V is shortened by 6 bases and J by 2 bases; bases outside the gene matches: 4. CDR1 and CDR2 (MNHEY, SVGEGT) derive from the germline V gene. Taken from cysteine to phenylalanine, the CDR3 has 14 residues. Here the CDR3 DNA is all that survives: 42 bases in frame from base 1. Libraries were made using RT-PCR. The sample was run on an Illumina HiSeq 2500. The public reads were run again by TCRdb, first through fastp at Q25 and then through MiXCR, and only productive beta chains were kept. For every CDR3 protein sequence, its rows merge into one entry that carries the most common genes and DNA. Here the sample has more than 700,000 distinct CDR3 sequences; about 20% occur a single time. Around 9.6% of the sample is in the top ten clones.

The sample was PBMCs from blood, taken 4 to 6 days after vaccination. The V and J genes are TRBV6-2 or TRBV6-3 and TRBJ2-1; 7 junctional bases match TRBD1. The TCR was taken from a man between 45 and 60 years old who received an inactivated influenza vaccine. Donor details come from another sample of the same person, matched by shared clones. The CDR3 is CASRTTGAYNEQFF. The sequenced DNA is TGTGCCAGCAGGACAACAGGGGCCTACAATGAGCAGTTCTTC.